The clone carrying this TCR beta chain was found a few times. Its matching antigen is unknown. Before the COVID-19 pandemic, during about 2011-2019, CD4+ T cells were taken from unexposed donors. CD4+ T cells were isolated from the cells after 10 days of culture. This entry is derived from a study of CD4 T cells in relation to SARS-CoV-2 and coronaviruses. About the study: ViraFEST: approximately eleven-day antigen culture of PBMCs, then TCR beta CDR3 sequencing. Study-level points and caveats: Around 62% of donors had memory CD4+ clonotypes crossrecognizing SARS-CoV-2 and common cold coronavirus spike. No crossreactivity against non-spike viral proteins was tested here.

J lost 0 bases, V lost 0 bases, and 7 bases had no gene match. Germline V gene sequence: CDR1 SGDLS, CDR2 YYNGEE. The CDR3 spans 18 residues. The method was immunoSEQ multiplex PCR; TCRdb's version includes in-frame clones alone and lacks a portion of them. The sample shows 18,000 or so clones, approximately 78% of them seen only once. The chain joins TRBV9 to TRBJ2-1; 9 bases are a match to TRBD2. The origin of this receptor is a human donor in good health. Specimen: CD4+ T cells from PBMCs, cultured in vitro. The CDR3 loop reads CASSVGNSGRYSYNEQFF. CDR3 coding DNA: TGTGCCAGCAGCGTAGGAAACAGCGGGAGGTACTCCTACAATGAGCAGTTCTTC.